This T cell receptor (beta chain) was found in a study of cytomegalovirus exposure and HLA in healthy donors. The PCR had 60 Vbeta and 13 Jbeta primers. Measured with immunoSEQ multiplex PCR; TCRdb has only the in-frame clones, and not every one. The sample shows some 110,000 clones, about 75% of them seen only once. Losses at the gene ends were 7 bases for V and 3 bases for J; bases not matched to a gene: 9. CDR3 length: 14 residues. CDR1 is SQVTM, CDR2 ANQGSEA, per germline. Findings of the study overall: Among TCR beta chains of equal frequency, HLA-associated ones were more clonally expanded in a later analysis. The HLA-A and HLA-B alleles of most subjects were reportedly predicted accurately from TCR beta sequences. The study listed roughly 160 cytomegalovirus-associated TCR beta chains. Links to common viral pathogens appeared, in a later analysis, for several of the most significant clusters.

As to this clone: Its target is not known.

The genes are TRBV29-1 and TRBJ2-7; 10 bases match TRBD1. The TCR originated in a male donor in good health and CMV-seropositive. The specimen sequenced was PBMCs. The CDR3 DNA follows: TGCAGCGCCGAAAAAGGACAGGGGGGCTACGAGCAGTACTTC. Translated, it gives CSAEKGQGGYEQYF.